This is a list of T cell receptor beta chains from one sample in a study of T cells in Graves' hyperthyroidism and ophthalmopathy. TCRdb re-called the multiplex PCR reads with MiXCR, one entry per CDR3 protein. The sample includes some 720,000 distinct CDR3 sequences, roughly 17% seen only once; the top ten take under 10%. The specimen was blood. These receptors originate from a man in his late teens or twenties with Graves' hyperthyroidism. The conserved cysteine and the conserved F or W are not part of the CDR3 here. A D gene is named only where the DNA matches it firmly.

D gene: NA; V gene: TRBV7-2; CDR3 protein: ASSLAPLGSYNEQF
D gene: NA; V gene: TRBV5-1; CDR3 protein: ASSLAQANTGELF
D gene: NA; V gene: TRBV2; CDR3 protein: ASSVRERSTEAF
D gene: TRBD2; V gene: TRBV30; CDR3 protein: AWSVSGGKQY
D gene: NA; V gene: TRBV3-1; CDR3 protein: AVQGVGPKAF
D gene: NA; V gene: TRBV29-1; CDR3 protein: SVEDLQAGSQETQY
D gene: NA; V gene: TRBV11-3; CDR3 protein: ASSLDGPSYEQY
D gene: NA; V gene: TRBV3-1; CDR3 protein: ASSPPGRYQETQY
D gene: NA; V gene: TRBV20-1; CDR3 protein: SAGTRSYEQY
D gene: NA; V gene: TRBV6-1; CDR3 protein: ASSEVAEDTQY
D gene: TRBD1; V gene: TRBV7-9; CDR3 protein: ASSLDTGAEAF
D gene: TRBD2; V gene: TRBV4-2; CDR3 protein: ASSQDPRLAGYTDTQY
D gene: TRBD1; V gene: TRBV29-1; CDR3 protein: SVEPGGGTDTQY
D gene: NA; V gene: TRBV29-1; CDR3 protein: SVKFWPNTEAF
D gene: NA; V gene: TRBV11-2; CDR3 protein: ASSLGRHSPLH
D gene: NA; V gene: TRBV7-9; CDR3 protein: ASSLSGQGKNTGELF
D gene: NA; V gene: TRBV29-1; CDR3 protein: SVGGSGGIEKLF
D gene: NA; V gene: TRBV30; CDR3 protein: AWSPQAYEQY
D gene: TRBD1; V gene: TRBV6-1; CDR3 protein: ASSHGTGYNEQF
D gene: TRBD2; V gene: TRBV3-1; CDR3 protein: ASTTPGWTSGKEDTQY
D gene: NA; V gene: TRBV7-9; CDR3 protein: ASSRDEQF
D gene: NA; V gene: TRBV19; CDR3 protein: ASMEAGRGYNEQF
D gene: NA; V gene: TRBV27; CDR3 protein: ASSLRQDRYSNQPQH
D gene: NA; V gene: TRBV28; CDR3 protein: ASNQLGESYEQY
D gene: NA; V gene: TRBV5-5; CDR3 protein: ASRRLGGGTGELF
D gene: TRBD2; V gene: TRBV12-3/TRBV12-4; CDR3 protein: ASSGRLAGSYEQY
D gene: NA; V gene: TRBV30; CDR3 protein: AWSGVGRETQY
D gene: NA; V gene: TRBV4-1; CDR3 protein: ASSQGEGQDYGYT
D gene: TRBD2; V gene: TRBV20-1; CDR3 protein: SAWTSGSLNEQF
D gene: NA; V gene: TRBV7-8; CDR3 protein: ASSPISQGRTDTQY
D gene: NA; V gene: TRBV30; CDR3 protein: AWRARRAEAF
D gene: NA; V gene: TRBV5-5; CDR3 protein: ASSSEQWENQPQH
D gene: TRBD1; V gene: TRBV7-9; CDR3 protein: ASSSRGGSSSYNEQF
D gene: NA; V gene: TRBV19; CDR3 protein: ASSMVGVGGGWVQPQH
D gene: NA; V gene: TRBV20-1; CDR3 protein: SATGTGYSNQPQH
D gene: NA; V gene: TRBV2; CDR3 protein: ASSDVVPEQF
D gene: NA; V gene: TRBV9; CDR3 protein: ASSAGHNEQF
D gene: NA; V gene: TRBV5-1; CDR3 protein: ASSTWTGPGGTQY
D gene: TRBD2; V gene: TRBV28; CDR3 protein: ASRWSGVGAQY
D gene: NA; V gene: TRBV7-9; CDR3 protein: ASSLNKNYGYT
D gene: TRBD2; V gene: TRBV28; CDR3 protein: ASSLPGTSGIDEQF
D gene: TRBD2; V gene: TRBV7-6; CDR3 protein: ASSTGLAGDRETDTQY
D gene: TRBD1; V gene: TRBV19; CDR3 protein: ASSQFWTGGNQPQH